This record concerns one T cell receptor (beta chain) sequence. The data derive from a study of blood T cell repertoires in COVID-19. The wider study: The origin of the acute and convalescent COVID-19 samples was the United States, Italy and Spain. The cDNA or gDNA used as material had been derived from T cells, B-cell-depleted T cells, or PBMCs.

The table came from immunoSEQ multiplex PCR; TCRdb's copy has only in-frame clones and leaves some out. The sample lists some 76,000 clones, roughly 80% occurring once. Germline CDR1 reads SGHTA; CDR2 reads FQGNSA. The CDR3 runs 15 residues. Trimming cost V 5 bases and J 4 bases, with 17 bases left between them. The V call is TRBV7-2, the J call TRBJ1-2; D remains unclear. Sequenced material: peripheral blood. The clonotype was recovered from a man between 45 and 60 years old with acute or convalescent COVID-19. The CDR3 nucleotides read TGTGCCAGCAGCCGCAAATGGAGGGATTCCTATGGCTACACCTTC. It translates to CASSRKWRDSYGYTF.